The source of this T cell receptor beta chain is a study of blood T cell repertoires in COVID-19. CDR1 MGHRA and CDR2 YSYEKL come from the germline V gene. The CDR3 length is 15 residues. J gave up 5 bases and V 3 bases, and 8 bases lay outside the gene matches. The assay was immunoSEQ multiplex PCR, and TCRdb's table has in-frame clones only and misses some. The data show some 15,000 clones, about 90% seen once. Sequenced material: peripheral blood. The chain couples TRBV4-1 to TRBJ2-5, with 8 bases lining up with TRBD1. This receptor was obtained from a man aged 60 to 75 with active COVID-19. CDR3 amino acids: CASSQVTGVVETQYF. The CDR3 region has the DNA TGCGCCAGCAGCCAGGTGACAGGGGTTGTCGAGACCCAGTACTTC.